This TCR beta chain was identified during a study of Graves' ophthalmopathy and Graves' hyperthyroidism. RNA served as the template for amplifying TCR beta CDR3 regions. An initial RT-PCR round employing HTBI primers preceded a second-round multiplex PCR. MiXCR was run by TCRdb on the multiplex PCR reads, yielding one entry per CDR3 protein. The table records about 400,000 distinct CDR3 sequences, under 25% of them present only once. In its sample, this clonotype was seen once. Germline CDR1 reads MDHEN; CDR2 reads SYDVKM. The junction had 3 bases not matched to a gene; V was cut back by 2 bases and J by 5 bases. This CDR3 comprises 14 residues.

This TCR was sampled from a woman aged 18-30 years with stable Graves' hyperthyroidism. The chain is built from TRBV28 and TRBJ1-5, with 7 bases identical to TRBD1. Material for sequencing was peripheral blood. CDR3 bases: TGTGCCAGCAGTTTAGGGGACAGCTATCAGCCCCAGCATTTT. Translation: CASSLGDSYQPQHF.